These 8 T cell receptor beta chains share one sample of origin, sequenced in a study of OX40 agonist ivuxolimab in advanced cancers. Measured with immunoSEQ multiplex PCR; TCRdb has only the in-frame clones, and not every one. The data hold some 63,000 clones, with approximately 92% observed a single time. Sequenced here: CD4+ or CD8+ T cells sorted from blood, sampled in a trial of the OX40 agonist ivuxolimab. These receptors were taken from an adult with an advanced solid tumor such as melanoma, head and neck, liver or kidney cancer.

The chain is built from TRBV5-1 and TRBJ1-5; no firm D call. Germline V gene sequence: CDR1 SGHRS, CDR2 YFSETQ. With 0 bases removed from V and 5 bases from J, the gap between germline ends came to 6 bases. The CDR3 has 13 residues. CDR3 amino acids: CASSLGLDQPQHF. The CDR3 coding sequence is TGCGCCAGCAGCTTGGGTCTCGATCAGCCCCAGCATTTT.

V and J are TRBV30 and TRBJ2-7, with a tentative D call TRBD2 (7 bases). CDR1 GTSNPN and CDR2 SVGIG come from the germline V gene (reference sequence). V lost 7 bases to trimming and J lost 5 bases, with 18 bases between them. CDR3 length equals 13 residues. The CDR3 DNA follows: TGTGCCTCGAAAGGGGGGGAAAGGAACGAGCAGTACTTC. This gives the protein CASKGGERNEQYF.

This chain uses TRBV2 with TRBJ2-1; 10 nucleotides align to TRBD1. The V gene end was trimmed by 9 bases and the J gene end by 4 bases; junction bases not matched to a gene: 6. The germline V gene encodes CDR1 SNHLY and CDR2 FYNNEI. There are 14 residues in the CDR3. Written as DNA, the CDR3 is TGTGCCAGTGCCCCGGGACAGGGGTACAATGAGCAGTTCTTC. Translation: CASAPGQGYNEQFF.

This chain links TRBV14 with TRBJ2-7; maybe TRBD1 (6 bases). The CDR3 extends over 13 amino acids. Germline loops: CDR1 SGHDN, CDR2 FVKESK. Trimming pared 3 bases from V and 5 bases from J, leaving 11 bases between. CDR3 sequence reads: CASSHSGVDEQYF. DNA of the CDR3: TGTGCCAGCAGCCATTCAGGGGTGGACGAGCAGTACTTC.

The genes are TRBV28 and TRBJ2-6; D possibly matches TRBD1 or TRBD2 (6 bases each). Germline V gives CDR1 MDHEN, CDR2 SYDVKM. Trimming took 5 bases from V and 5 from J, leaving 19 bases between them. CDR3 length: 17 amino acids. CDR3 region: CASSTRGTQSRANVLTF. The DNA of the CDR3 is TGTGCCAGCAGTACACGCGGGACACAAAGTCGGGCCAACGTCCTGACTTTC.

The J gene is TRBJ1-1, the V gene TRBV30; D gene unclear. The CDR3 has 13 amino acids. Per the germline V gene, CDR1 is GTSNPN and CDR2 is SVGIG (reference sequence). The V end was cut by 3 bases, the J end by 4 bases, with 12 bases between. Written as DNA, the CDR3 is TGTGCCTGGAGCGTGCACGGCGGCACTGAAGCTTTCTTT. Its translation is CAWSVHGGTEAFF.

The J gene is TRBJ2-7, the V gene TRBV7-8, with D perhaps matching TRBD1 (5 bases). Germline V gives CDR1 SGHVS, CDR2 FQNEAQ. CDR3 length equals 13 residues. The germline V and J ends were trimmed by 1 base and 3 bases, with 7 bases remaining between them. CDR3 loop: CASSLEQVYEQYF. As DNA, the CDR3 is TGTGCCAGCAGCTTAGAACAGGTCTACGAGCAGTACTTC.

The CDR3 protein is CAGPGIYGYTF. CDR3 in DNA: TGTGCCGGCCCCGGGATCTATGGCTACACCTTC. The J gene is TRBJ1-2, the V gene TRBV30; D is undetermined. With 8 bases removed from V and 4 bases from J, the gap between germline ends came to 11 bases. The CDR3 has 11 residues. Germline lookup yields CDR1 GTSNPN and CDR2 SVGIG (reference sequence). Together with reference TRBV30 and TRBJ1-2, the CDR3 gives the full variable domain: SQTIHQWPATLVQPVGSPLSLECTVEGTSNPNLYWYRQAAGRGLQLLFYSVGIGQISSEVPQNLSASRPQDRQFILSSKKLLLSDSGFYLCAGPGIYGYTFGSGTRLTVV.